This T cell receptor beta chain is drawn from a study of regulatory T cells in long-lasting Graves disease. The study's findings and limits: Persistent patients shared more public clonotypes (about 2,600) than new patients (approximately 1,000). Persistent Graves' patients showed reduced TCR diversity versus newly diagnosed patients.

This clonotype has only a few counts. What it recognizes is unknown. The time point is: persistent/refractory GD, antithyroid drugs over 5 years with positive TRAb. Preparation of the TCR library used RNA extracted from PBMCs. Peripheral blood, at 7.5 to 9 milliliters, went into EDTA tubes. Through Arm-PCR of CDR3 regions and iRepertoire HTBI primers, TCR beta libraries were built. TCRdb fed the multiplex PCR reads into MiXCR, producing one record per CDR3 protein. The data contain 430,000 or so distinct CDR3 sequences, roughly 23% of them singletons. The germline V gene has CDR1 DFQATT and CDR2 SNEGSKA (reference sequence). CDR3 length: 15 amino acids. With 4 bases clipped from V and 3 bases from J, the junction kept 5 bases outside the gene matches.

The specimen comprised peripheral blood mononuclear cells (PBMCs), sampled when the disease was refractory, from a patient treated with antithyroid drugs. This clonotype was sampled from a female donor with Graves disease. The chain couples TRBV20-1 to TRBJ1-5; 11 nucleotides agree with TRBD1. The CDR3 region has the DNA TGCAGTGCTACGGACAGGGGGCCCACCAATCAGCCCCAGCATTTT. Its protein is CSATDRGPTNQPQHF.